The clone carrying this TCR beta chain was counted a single time. Per the original methods: Quantification of nucleated cells was approximated via reference gene primer amplification. Sequencing was performed with immunoSEQ multiplex PCR; in TCRdb, only in-frame clones are kept and a portion is missing. That table gives V, J and clone size, and the DNA gave D and trimming. Among a few hundred thousand clones, approximately 84% were seen once, and the ten largest hold about 4.1%. These data come from a study of blood T cell repertoires in COVID-19. Study background: The United States, Italy and Spain provided the acute and convalescent COVID-19 samples.

The length of the CDR3 is 14 residues. With 6 bases removed from V and 3 bases from J, the gap between germline ends came to 14 bases. CDR1 is SNHLY and CDR2 is FYNNEI in the germline V gene. This sequence was found in a man aged 45 to 65 with acute or convalescent COVID-19. The specimen sequenced was peripheral blood. The chain combines TRBV2 with TRBJ1-1; tentative D call: TRBD1 (5 bases). The CDR3 reads CASRDDLGDTEAFF. Written as DNA, the CDR3 is TGTGCCAGCAGGGATGACCTAGGGGACACTGAAGCTTTCTTT.